Listed below are T cell receptor beta chains from one sample, sequenced in a study of blood T cell repertoires in COVID-19. Clones were read by immunoSEQ multiplex PCR, and TCRdb kept only the in-frame ones, dropping some. The repertoire includes around 100,000 clones, around nine tenths of them detected once, and approximately 15% sits in the top ten. The specimen was peripheral blood. These receptors were taken from a human donor in a cohort sampled during active COVID-19. Both conserved end residues are part of each CDR3. The order of the fields is clone size, D gene, J gene, V gene, CDR3 protein, CDR3 DNA. The D gene is left open where the match is weak. Not every row has a clone size; where given, it reads once, few, many or a size class.

- TRBD2 TRBJ2-7 TRBV19 CASRPGLASVEQYF TGTGCCAGTCGTCCGGGACTAGCGTCGGTCGAGCAGTACTTC
- TRBD1 TRBJ1-1 TRBV19 CASSNRDRMNTEAFF TGTGCCAGTAGTAACCGGGACAGGATGAACACTGAAGCTTTCTTT
- TRBD2 TRBJ2-7 TRBV30 CAWSEVTSTYEQYF TGTGCCTGGAGTGAAGTGACTAGCACCTACGAGCAGTACTTC
once - TRBJ2-7 TRBV21-1 CASSNGQGSEQYF TGTGCCAGCAGCAATGGACAGGGATCCGAGCAGTACTTC
- TRBD1 TRBJ1-5 TRBV6-6 CASSYSGTGSNQPQHF TGTGCCAGCAGTTACTCCGGGACAGGGTCGAATCAGCCCCAGCATTTT
few TRBD1 TRBJ1-2 TRBV19 CASSTGAYGGYTF TGTGCCAGCTCGACAGGGGCCTATGGTGGCTACACCTTC
- TRBD2 TRBJ2-7 TRBV30 CAWTSGDSYEQYF TGTGCCTGGACTAGCGGGGACTCCTACGAGCAGTACTTC
- TRBD2 TRBJ2-7 TRBV9 CASSVGSSGSEQYF TGTGCCAGCAGCGTAGGTAGTAGCGGGAGCGAGCAGTACTTC
- TRBD2 TRBJ2-1 TRBV4-2 CASSQDWGTRGYEQFF TGTGCCAGCAGCCAAGATTGGGGGACTAGAGGCTATGAGCAGTTCTTC
- - TRBJ1-1 TRBV19 CASSIRGGNTEAFF TGTGCCAGTAGTATTCGGGGAGGGAACACTGAAGCTTTCTTT
- TRBD1 TRBJ2-3 TRBV11-2 CASSFLAGQGTDTQYF TGTGCCAGCAGCTTTCTCGCGGGACAGGGGACAGATACGCAGTATTTT
- - TRBJ2-3 TRBV5-1 CASSPRSPLDTDTQYF TGCGCCAGCAGCCCAAGGAGTCCCCTGGACACAGATACGCAGTATTTT
- - TRBJ1-5 TRBV6-1 CASSALGLYSNQPQHF TGTGCCAGCAGTGCTTTGGGGCTTTATAGCAATCAGCCCCAGCATTTT
- - TRBJ1-6 TRBV9 CASSVGGGLNNSPLHF TGTGCCAGCAGCGTGGGGGGAGGTTTGAATAATTCACCCCTCCACTTT
- - TRBJ1-5 TRBV3-1/TRBV3-2 CASSQSGQNNQPQHF TGTGCCAGCAGCCAAAGTGGGCAGAACAATCAGCCCCAGCATTTT
- - TRBJ1-4 TRBV12-3/TRBV12-4 CASSLLEGKLFF TGTGCCAGCAGTCTCCTGGAGGGGAAACTGTTTTTT
- TRBD1 TRBJ2-3 TRBV29-1 CSTEGGSLTDTQYF TGCAGCACGGAAGGGGGCTCCCTCACAGATACGCAGTATTTT